This T cell receptor (beta chain) was sequenced during a study of T cell repertoires in cytomegalovirus infection. Across the whole study: CMV epitopes in the study were HLA-C-restricted (recently identified) and HLA-B-restricted (well studied). Shared public TCR beta signatures pointed to both CMV infection and a matching HLA type.

Study conclusions and caveats: HLA-C-restricted TCR beta clonotypes specific for CMV led the ex vivo response.

This clonotype was seen a few times. Antigen specificity is unknown. TCRdb fed the reads into MiXCR, producing one record per CDR3 protein. This sample carries tens of thousands of distinct CDR3 sequences, about a fifth of them seen once, and the ten largest clones take 80% to 90%. The sequence came from a human donor in good health (CMV status not recorded). Some clones in this sample may be carry-over from other donors' samples. This specimen was CD8+ T cells from cultured PBMCs, taken from culture after CMV antigen stimulation.

The CDR3 here is CSADDYTNSHEQFF. DNA of the CDR3: TGCAGTGCTGACGACTACACAAACAGTCATGAGCAGTTCTTC. V and J are TRBV20-1 and TRBJ2-1; tentative D call: TRBD2 (5 bases). Trimming left V 5 bases short and J 8 bases short, with 19 bases between. The CDR3 is 14 amino acids. The germline V gene encodes CDR1 DFQATT and CDR2 SNEGSKA (reference sequence).